A single sample is the source of the 9 T cell receptor beta chains below, sequenced in a study of identical twins. TCRdb re-analysed the 5' RACE reads in MiXCR, keeping a single row per CDR3 protein. Among 700,000 or so distinct CDR3 sequences, roughly 20% were seen once, and the ten largest hold roughly 4%. These records were also assigned to another study, of T cells expressing NK-cell markers.

Specimen: PBMCs. The receptor source for this set is a woman younger than 30 in good health.

J is TRBJ1-2 and V is TRBV7-6; 8 nucleotides align to TRBD1. CDR1 is SGHVS and CDR2 is FNYEAQ in the germline V gene. The CDR3 covers 14 residues. The ends lost 4 bases at V and 6 bases at J; junction bases unmatched: 7. This CDR3 reads CASSSLLTGDGYTF. The CDR3 DNA reads as TGTGCCAGCAGCTCGCTATTGACAGGGGATGGCTACACCTTC.

With respect to this clonotype: One end of the junction fails to match germline, which may point to a read error. The CDR3 spells CASSFGQGPFF. Here the CDR3 DNA reads TGTGCCAGCAGTTTCGGACAAGGTCCCTTTTTC. V usage is TRBV12-3 or TRBV12-4 and J usage is TRBJ2-7; D might be TRBD1 (5 bases). The CDR3 contains 11 residues.

The chain combines TRBV20-1 with TRBJ1-5; 7 bases are a match to TRBD1. V gave up 0 bases and J gave up 2 bases; unmatched junction bases: 1. Germline CDR1 reads DFQATT; CDR2 reads SNEGSKA (reference sequence). This CDR3 spans 14 amino acids. This chain's CDR3 is CSAREGTGNQPQHF. In DNA, the CDR3 is TGCAGTGCTAGAGAGGGGACAGGCAATCAGCCCCAGCATTTT.

The chain uses TRBV11-2 and TRBJ2-2, with 10 bases lining up with TRBD1. The CDR3 sequence is 18 residues long. Germline V gene lookup returns CDR1 SGHAT and CDR2 FQNNGV. With V trimmed by 1 base and J by 7 bases, 12 bases remained unmatched. CDR3 protein: CASSLGILGTGADGELFF. CDR3 DNA sequence: TGTGCCAGCAGCTTAGGGATCTTAGGGACAGGGGCCGACGGGGAGCTGTTTTTT.

This clonotype was seen a few times. The chain has TRBV7-2 and TRBJ2-4; 9 bases line up with TRBD2. The CDR3 is made up of 17 amino acids. V lost 3 bases and J lost 4; bases outside the gene matches: 10. CDR1 and CDR2 (germline): SGHTA, FQGNSA. The CDR3 DNA follows: TGTGCCAGCAGCTTCGCCGGGACTAGCATCACTAAAAACATTCAGTACTTC. Its translation: CASSFAGTSITKNIQYF.

The genes are TRBV6-2 or TRBV6-3 and TRBJ2-7, with 9 nucleotides matching TRBD1. V lost 8 bases to trimming and J lost 2 bases; unmatched junction nucleotides: 7. The germline V gene encodes CDR1 MNHEY and CDR2 SVGEGT. There are 14 residues in the CDR3. In DNA form, the CDR3 reads TGTGCCAGCTGGGACAGGGCACTTACCTACGAGCAGTACTTC. It is translated as CASWDRALTYEQYF.

On this clonotype: A read error may explain this, as a much larger clone is one base away. The V and J genes are TRBV3-1 and TRBJ2-7, with 12 bases identical to TRBD2. Germline lookup yields CDR1 LGHDT and CDR2 YNNKEL (reference sequence). V was pared by 4 bases and J by 4 bases, with 2 bases of the junction left unmatched. This CDR3 contains 14 residues. The CDR3 bases are TGTGCCAGCAGCCGGACTAGCGGGGTTTACGAGCAGTACTTC. Protein sequence: CASSRTSGVYEQYF.

CDR3 nucleotide sequence: TGTGCCAGCAGTTACTCACGGGCCAGCGAGGTGTACAATGAGCAGTTCTTC. Amino acid sequence: CASSYSRASEVYNEQFF. This rearrangement joins TRBV6-2 or TRBV6-3 to TRBJ2-1; no clear D. The CDR3 is 17 amino acids. Germline V gene sequence: CDR1 MNHEY, CDR2 SVGEGT. The germline V and J ends were trimmed by 0 bases and 4 bases, with 16 bases remaining between them.

This sequence joins TRBV29-1 and TRBJ2-2; possibly TRBD1 for D (7 bases). With 0 bases removed from V and 6 bases from J, the gap between germline ends came to 17 bases. The germline CDR1 and CDR2 sequences are SQVTM and ANQGSEA. This CDR3 is 16 amino acids long. The CDR3 coding sequence is TGCAGCGTTGAAGAATGGAGCGGAGGGGGCCCCGGGGAGCTGTTTTTT. Amino acids: CSVEEWSGGGPGELFF.